This is a list of T cell receptor beta chains from one sample in a study of liver allograft versus peripheral blood T cells. TCRdb recomputed calls from the reads with MiXCR, one row per CDR3 protein. The sample includes about 8,000 distinct CDR3 sequences, roughly 20% of them seen just once. The origin of the receptors is a human patient who had a liver transplant. T cells may partly derive from the graft donor. Both conserved end residues are part of each CDR3. D genes are given only for firm matches. Clone size is not always given. Where it is, it says once, few, many or a class for expanded clones.

d_gene,abundance,j_gene,v_gene,CDR3aa,CDR3nt
NA,NA,TRBJ2-1,TRBV20-1,CSARDSGQGGRDNEQFF,TGCAGTGCTAGAGATTCAGGGCAGGGGGGCCGGGACAATGAGCAGTTCTTC
TRBD1,medium-sized,TRBJ1-2,TRBV10-3,CAITGAGNYGYTF,TGTGCCATAACAGGGGCAGGAAACTATGGCTACACCTTC
NA,NA,TRBJ1-1,TRBV20-1,CSARRPADTEAFF,TGCAGTGCTAGGAGGCCAGCGGACACTGAAGCTTTCTTT
NA,NA,TRBJ2-2,TRBV6-2/TRBV6-3,CASSYGGGGTGELFF,TGTGCCAGCAGTTACGGCGGGGGCGGGACCGGGGAGCTGTTTTTT
NA,medium-sized,TRBJ2-7,TRBV27,CASSRTGTPGYEQYF,TGTGCCAGCAGCCGTACCGGGACACCTGGCTACGAGCAGTACTTC
NA,few,TRBJ1-2,TRBV12-3/TRBV12-4,CASSLGTDYGYTF,TGTGCCAGCAGTCTAGGGACGGACTATGGCTACACCTTC
NA,many,TRBJ1-5,TRBV27,CASSSGSTAELPQHF,TGTGCCAGCAGTTCCGGATCGACGGCGGAGTTGCCCCAGCATTTT
TRBD1,few,TRBJ1-4,TRBV20-1,CSARRAGGVTNEKLFF,TGCAGTGCTAGGAGGGCAGGGGGCGTAACTAATGAAAAACTGTTTTTT
TRBD1,once,TRBJ1-5,TRBV20-1,CSTRQGNSNQPQHF,TGCAGTACCCGACAGGGTAATAGCAATCAGCCCCAGCATTTT
NA,NA,TRBJ1-1,TRBV20-1,CSAAGEVYAFF,TGCAGTGCGGCAGGGGAGGTATACGCTTTCTTT
TRBD1,few,TRBJ1-5,TRBV28,CASTRRQGRLGNQPQHF,TGTGCCAGCACCAGAAGACAGGGGCGACTTGGCAATCAGCCCCAGCATTTT
TRBD1,medium-sized,TRBJ2-3,TRBV29-1,CSVGRGPDTQYF,TGCAGCGTTGGCAGGGGGCCAGATACGCAGTATTTT
NA,NA,TRBJ2-3,TRBV12-3/TRBV12-4,CASKIWGRGRTDTQYF,TGTGCCAGCAAAATTTGGGGGCGGGGGAGGACAGATACGCAGTATTTT
NA,few,TRBJ2-2,TRBV5-4,CASSWGREGTGELFF,TGTGCCAGCAGCTGGGGCAGGGAAGGCACCGGGGAGCTGTTTTTT
NA,few,TRBJ1-5,TRBV6-1,CASSNLNQPQHF,TGTGCCAGCAGTAACTTAAATCAGCCCCAGCATTTT
TRBD2,medium-sized,TRBJ2-7,TRBV7-2,CASSSKSASGFYPGEQYF,TGTGCCAGCAGCTCCAAGTCGGCTAGCGGGTTCTACCCGGGGGAGCAGTACTTC
NA,few,TRBJ1-2,TRBV12-3/TRBV12-4,CASTPPGHYGYTF,TGTGCCAGCACCCCCCCAGGGCACTATGGCTACACCTTC
TRBD2,medium-sized,TRBJ2-3,TRBV27,CATLLPGLAGGPSQYF,TGTGCCACCCTCCTACCCGGTCTAGCGGGGGGGCCATCACAGTATTTT
TRBD2,medium-sized,TRBJ2-1,TRBV19,CASSIDSSGKRGEQFF,TGTGCCAGTAGTATAGACTCTAGCGGGAAAAGGGGTGAGCAGTTCTTC
TRBD1,NA,TRBJ1-2,TRBV29-1,CSVGTGTRGYTF,TGCAGCGTTGGGACAGGGACTAGGGGCTACACCTTC
NA,NA,TRBJ1-4,TRBV12-3/TRBV12-4,CASSQFNEKLFF,TGTGCCAGCAGTCAGTTCAATGAAAAACTGTTTTTT
TRBD2,NA,TRBJ2-3,TRBV20-1,CSVTSGGAADTQYF,TGCAGTGTAACTAGCGGGGGGGCCGCGGATACGCAGTATTTT
NA,NA,TRBJ1-4,TRBV11-2,CASSFQDVATNEKLFF,TGTGCCAGCAGCTTTCAGGACGTTGCAACTAATGAAAAACTGTTTTTT
TRBD1,medium-sized,TRBJ2-1,TRBV6-1,CASIWDSGPYEQFF,TGTGCCAGCATTTGGGACAGCGGCCCCTATGAGCAGTTCTTC
NA,many,TRBJ2-5,TRBV5-4,CASSPRDLSETQYF,TGTGCCAGCAGCCCCCGGGACCTTAGTGAGACCCAGTACTTC
TRBD1,many,TRBJ1-5,TRBV19,CASSRLGGQNSNQPQHF,TGTGCCAGTAGTAGGCTAGGGGGACAGAATAGCAATCAGCCCCAGCATTTT